This T cell receptor (beta chain) was sequenced during a study of patients and donors after allogeneic stem cell transplantation. TCRdb independently ran MiXCR on the RT-PCR reads; one entry per CDR3 protein. Seen here are some 880,000 distinct CDR3 sequences, around 17% observed once, and the top ten hold 5% to 6.5%. The sample consisted of blood, either unsorted or a sorted T cell fraction (not recorded which). The origin of this receptor is a human donor who was either an allogeneic HSCT recipient or a stem cell or donor lymphocyte infusion donor (not recorded which). It is not recorded whose cells these are; they may come from a transplant donor.

The DNA for the CDR3 is TGTGCCAGCATAGGACCTCCTGGCATCCCCGCCGACGAGCAGTACTTC. Translated: CASIGPPGIPADEQYF. The V gene is TRBV6-1, the J gene TRBJ2-7; the D is unclear. Germline V gene lookup returns CDR1 MNHNS and CDR2 SASEGT. The CDR3 has 16 residues. The V end lost 7 bases, the J end lost 5 bases, and 24 bases lay between the germline ends.